The entry below gives a single T cell receptor beta chain sequence along with its context. The germline gives CDR1 LNHDA, CDR2 SQIVND (reference sequence). This CDR3 spans 11 amino acids. Deletions cut 6 bases from V and 2 bases from J, with 4 bases between. This sample is part of a study of control samples from healthy donors and cancer patients. Sequenced by immunoSEQ multiplex PCR; TCRdb stores in-frame clones only, minus some. Here the sample spans 260,000 or so clones, almost 85% being singletons. The TCR sequence derives from a woman in her sixties with lung cancer. The rearrangement uses TRBV19 and TRBJ1-2; no clear D gene. Source material: PBMCs. CDR3 in DNA: TGTGCCAGTAGCCTCAACTATGGCTACACCTTC. Its protein product is CASSLNYGYTF.